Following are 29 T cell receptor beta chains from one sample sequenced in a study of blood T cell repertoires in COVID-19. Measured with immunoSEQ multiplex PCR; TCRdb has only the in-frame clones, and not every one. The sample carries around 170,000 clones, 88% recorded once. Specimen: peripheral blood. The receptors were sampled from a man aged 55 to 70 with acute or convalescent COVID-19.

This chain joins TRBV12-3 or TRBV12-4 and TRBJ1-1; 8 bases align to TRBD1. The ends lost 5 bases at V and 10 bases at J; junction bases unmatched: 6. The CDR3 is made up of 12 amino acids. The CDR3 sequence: CASSQDRVRAFF. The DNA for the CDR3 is TGTGCCAGCAGTCAGGACAGGGTCAGAGCTTTCTTT.

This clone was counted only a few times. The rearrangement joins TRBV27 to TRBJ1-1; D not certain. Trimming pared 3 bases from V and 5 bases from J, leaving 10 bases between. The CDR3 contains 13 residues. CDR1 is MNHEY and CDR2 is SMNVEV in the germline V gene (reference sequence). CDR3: CASSLGGGTEAFF. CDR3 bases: TGTGCCAGCAGTTTGGGAGGAGGGACTGAAGCTTTCTTT.

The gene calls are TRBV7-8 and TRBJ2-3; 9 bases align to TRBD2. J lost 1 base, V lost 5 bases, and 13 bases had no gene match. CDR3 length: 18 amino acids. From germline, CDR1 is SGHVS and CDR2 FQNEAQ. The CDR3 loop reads CASSPRGPREGRTDTQYF. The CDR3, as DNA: TGTGCCAGCAGCCCTCGCGGGCCGCGGGAGGGCCGCACAGATACGCAGTATTTT.

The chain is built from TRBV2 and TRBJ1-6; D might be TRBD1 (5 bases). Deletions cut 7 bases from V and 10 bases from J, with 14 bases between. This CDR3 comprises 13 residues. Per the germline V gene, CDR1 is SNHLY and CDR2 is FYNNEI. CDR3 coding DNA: TGTGCCAGCACCACCCTGACAGACTCACCCCTCCACTTT. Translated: CASTTLTDSPLHF.

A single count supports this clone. The CDR3 sequence: CASSLDRVGNSPLHF. In nucleotides, the CDR3 is TGTGCCAGCAGCCTGGACAGGGTTGGTAATTCACCCCTCCACTTT. The J gene is TRBJ1-6, the V gene TRBV7-3, with 8 bases identical to TRBD1. The CDR3 length is 15 residues. V was clipped by 5 bases and J by 6 bases; unmatched bases: 6. Germline CDR1 and CDR2: SGHTA and FQGTGA. Drawing the rest from reference TRBV7-3 and TRBJ1-6, the complete variable domain is GAGVSQTPSNKVTEKGKYVELRCDPISGHTALYWYRQSLGQGPEFLIYFQGTGAADDSGLPNDRFFAVRPEGSVSTLKIQRTERGDSAVYLCASSLDRVGNSPLHFGNGTRLTVT.

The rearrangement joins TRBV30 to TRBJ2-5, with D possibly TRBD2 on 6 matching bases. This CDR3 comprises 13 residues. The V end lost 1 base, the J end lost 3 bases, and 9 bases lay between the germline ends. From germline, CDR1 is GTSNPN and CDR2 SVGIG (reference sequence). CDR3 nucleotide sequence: TGTGCCTGGAGTGGGGGACTGGAAGAGACCCAGTACTTC. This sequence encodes CAWSGGLEETQYF. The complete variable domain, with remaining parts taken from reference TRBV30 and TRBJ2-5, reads SQTIHQWPATLVQPVGSPLSLECTVEGTSNPNLYWYRQAAGRGLQLLFYSVGIGQISSEVPQNLSASRPQDRQFILSSKKLLLSDSGFYLCAWSGGLEETQYFGPGTRLLVL.

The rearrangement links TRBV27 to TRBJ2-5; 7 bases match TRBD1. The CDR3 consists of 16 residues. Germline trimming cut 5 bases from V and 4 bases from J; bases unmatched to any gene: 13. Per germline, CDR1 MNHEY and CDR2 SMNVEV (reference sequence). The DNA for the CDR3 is TGTGCCAGCAGTCCTAGACAGGGAAGGGTAGGAGAGACCCAGTACTTC. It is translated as CASSPRQGRVGETQYF.

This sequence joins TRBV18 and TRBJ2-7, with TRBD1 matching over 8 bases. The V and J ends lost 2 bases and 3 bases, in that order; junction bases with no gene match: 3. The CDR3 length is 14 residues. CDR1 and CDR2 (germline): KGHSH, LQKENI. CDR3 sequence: CASSPDGTGYEQYF. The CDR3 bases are TGTGCCAGCTCACCAGACGGGACAGGCTACGAGCAGTACTTC.

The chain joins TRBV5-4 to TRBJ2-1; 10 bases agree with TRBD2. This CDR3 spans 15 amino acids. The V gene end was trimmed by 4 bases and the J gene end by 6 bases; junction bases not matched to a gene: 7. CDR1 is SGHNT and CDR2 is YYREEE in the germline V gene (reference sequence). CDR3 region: CASSSAAGGPNEQFF. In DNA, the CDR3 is TGTGCCAGCAGCAGTGCAGCGGGAGGGCCCAATGAGCAGTTCTTC.

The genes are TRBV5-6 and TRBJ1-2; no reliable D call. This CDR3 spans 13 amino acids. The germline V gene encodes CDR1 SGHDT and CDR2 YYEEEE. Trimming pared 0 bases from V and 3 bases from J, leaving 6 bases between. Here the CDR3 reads CASSLGADYGYTF. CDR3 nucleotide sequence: TGTGCCAGCAGCTTGGGGGCAGACTATGGCTACACCTTC.

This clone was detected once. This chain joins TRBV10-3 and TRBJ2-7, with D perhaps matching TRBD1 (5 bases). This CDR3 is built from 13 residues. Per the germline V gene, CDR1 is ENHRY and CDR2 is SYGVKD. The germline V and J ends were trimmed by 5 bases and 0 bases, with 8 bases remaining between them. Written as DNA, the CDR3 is TGTGCCATCAGTAAGACAGCCTCCTACGAGCAGTACGTC. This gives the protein CAISKTASYEQYV.

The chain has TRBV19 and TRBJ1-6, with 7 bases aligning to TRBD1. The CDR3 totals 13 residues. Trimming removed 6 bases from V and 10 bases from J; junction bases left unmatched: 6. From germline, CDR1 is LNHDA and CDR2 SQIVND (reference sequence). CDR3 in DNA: TGTGCCAGTAGGACACAGGGGTACTCACCCCTCCACTTT. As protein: CASRTQGYSPLHF. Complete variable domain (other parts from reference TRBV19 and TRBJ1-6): DGGITQSPKYLFRKEGQNVTLSCEQNLNHDAMYWYRQDPGQGLRLIYYSQIVNDFQKGDIAEGYSVSREKKESFPLTVTSAQKNPTAFYLCASRTQGYSPLHFGNGTRLTVT.

The CDR3 DNA follows: TGTGCCAGCAGCTTAGATGGGTCCGGGGTTGGCTACACCTTC. Protein sequence: CASSLDGSGVGYTF. The chain links TRBV7-9 to TRBJ1-2; no clear D gene. V dropped 1 base and J dropped 7 bases, with 13 bases sitting between them. This CDR3 has 14 amino acids. Germline CDR1 and CDR2: SEHNR and FQNEAQ (reference sequence).

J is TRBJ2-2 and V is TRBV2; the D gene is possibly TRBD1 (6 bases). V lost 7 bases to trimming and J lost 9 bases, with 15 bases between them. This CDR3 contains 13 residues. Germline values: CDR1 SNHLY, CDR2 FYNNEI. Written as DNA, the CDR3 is TGTGCCAGCACTCCTCAGGGGAGCAGGGAGCTGTTTTTT. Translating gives CASTPQGSRELFF.

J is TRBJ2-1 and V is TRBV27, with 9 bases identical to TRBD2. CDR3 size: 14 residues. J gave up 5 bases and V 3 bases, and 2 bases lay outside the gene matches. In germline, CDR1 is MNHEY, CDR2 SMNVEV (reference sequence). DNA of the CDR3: TGTGCCAGCAGTTTCCTAGCGGGGAACAATGAGCAGTTCTTC. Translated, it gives CASSFLAGNNEQFF.

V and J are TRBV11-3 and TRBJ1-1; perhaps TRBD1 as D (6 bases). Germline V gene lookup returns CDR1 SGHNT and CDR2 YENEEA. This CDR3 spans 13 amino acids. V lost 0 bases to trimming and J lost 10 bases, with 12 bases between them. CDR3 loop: CASSLEGDRRAFF. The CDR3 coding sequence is TGTGCCAGCAGCTTAGAGGGTGACAGGCGAGCTTTCTTT.

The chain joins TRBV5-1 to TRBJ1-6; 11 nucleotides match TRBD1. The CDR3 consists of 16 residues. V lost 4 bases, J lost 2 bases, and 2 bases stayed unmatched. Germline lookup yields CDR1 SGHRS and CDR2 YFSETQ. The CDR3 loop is CASSRTGGAYNSPLHF. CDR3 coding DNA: TGCGCCAGCAGCAGGACAGGGGGCGCCTATAATTCACCCCTCCACTTT.

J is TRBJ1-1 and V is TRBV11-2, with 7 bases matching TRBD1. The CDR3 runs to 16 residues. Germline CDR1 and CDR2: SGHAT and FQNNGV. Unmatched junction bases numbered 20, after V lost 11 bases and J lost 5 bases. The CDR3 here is CAVQRGQVRSSTEAFF. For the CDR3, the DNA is TGTGCCGTACAGAGGGGGCAGGTGCGAAGTAGTACTGAAGCTTTCTTT.

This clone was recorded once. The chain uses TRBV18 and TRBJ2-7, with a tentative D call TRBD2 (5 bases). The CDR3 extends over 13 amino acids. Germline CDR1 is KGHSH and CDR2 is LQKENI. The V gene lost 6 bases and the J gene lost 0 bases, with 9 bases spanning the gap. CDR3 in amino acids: CASSDGSSYEQYF. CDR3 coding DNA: TGTGCCAGCTCCGATGGGAGCTCCTACGAGCAGTACTTC.

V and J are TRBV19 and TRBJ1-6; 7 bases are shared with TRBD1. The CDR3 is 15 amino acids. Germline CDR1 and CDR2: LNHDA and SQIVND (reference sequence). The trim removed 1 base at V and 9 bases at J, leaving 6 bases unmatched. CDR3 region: CASSIGTGGPSPLHF. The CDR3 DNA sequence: TGTGCCAGTAGTATAGGGACAGGAGGACCTTCACCCCTCCACTTT. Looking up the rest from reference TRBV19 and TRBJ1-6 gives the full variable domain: DGGITQSPKYLFRKEGQNVTLSCEQNLNHDAMYWYRQDPGQGLRLIYYSQIVNDFQKGDIAEGYSVSREKKESFPLTVTSAQKNPTAFYLCASSIGTGGPSPLHFGNGTRLTVT.

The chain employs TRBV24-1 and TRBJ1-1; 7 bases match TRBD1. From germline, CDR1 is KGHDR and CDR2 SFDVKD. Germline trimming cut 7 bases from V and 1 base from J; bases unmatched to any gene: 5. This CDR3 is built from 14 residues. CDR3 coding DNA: TGTGCCACCAGGAGACAGGGCGCGAACACTGAAGCTTTCTTT. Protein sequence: CATRRQGANTEAFF.

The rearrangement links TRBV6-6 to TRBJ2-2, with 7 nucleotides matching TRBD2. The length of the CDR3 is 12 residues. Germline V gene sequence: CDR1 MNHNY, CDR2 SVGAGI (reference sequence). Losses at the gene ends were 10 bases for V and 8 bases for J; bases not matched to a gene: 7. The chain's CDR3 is CAIRGVAGELFF. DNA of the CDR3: TGTGCCATCCGGGGGGTGGCTGGGGAGCTGTTTTTT.

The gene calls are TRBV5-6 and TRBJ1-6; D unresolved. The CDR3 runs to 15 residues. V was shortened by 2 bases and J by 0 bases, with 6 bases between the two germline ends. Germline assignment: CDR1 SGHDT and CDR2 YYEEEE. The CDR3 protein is CASSLRASYNSPLHF. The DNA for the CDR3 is TGTGCCAGCAGCTTACGAGCCTCCTATAATTCACCCCTCCACTTT.

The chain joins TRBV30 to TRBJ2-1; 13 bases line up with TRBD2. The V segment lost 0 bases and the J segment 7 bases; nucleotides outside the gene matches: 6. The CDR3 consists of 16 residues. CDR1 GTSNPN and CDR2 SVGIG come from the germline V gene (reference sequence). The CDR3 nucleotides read TGTGCCTGGAGTGTGCGGACTAGCGGGAGATCGAATGAGCAGTTCTTC. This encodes CAWSVRTSGRSNEQFF.

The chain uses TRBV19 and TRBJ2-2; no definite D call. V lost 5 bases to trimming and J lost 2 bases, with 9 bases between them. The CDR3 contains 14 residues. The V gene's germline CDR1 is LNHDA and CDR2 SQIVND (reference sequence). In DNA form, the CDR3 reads TGTGCCAGTAGTCCATCCAGAAACACCGGGGAGCTGTTTTTT. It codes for CASSPSRNTGELFF.

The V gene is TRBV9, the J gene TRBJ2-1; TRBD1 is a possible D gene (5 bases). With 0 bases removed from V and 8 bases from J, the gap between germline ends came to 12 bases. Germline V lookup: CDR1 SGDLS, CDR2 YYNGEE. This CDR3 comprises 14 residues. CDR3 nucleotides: TGTGCCAGCAGCGTAGGGGGCAGACCCCATGAGCAGTTCTTC. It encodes CASSVGGRPHEQFF.

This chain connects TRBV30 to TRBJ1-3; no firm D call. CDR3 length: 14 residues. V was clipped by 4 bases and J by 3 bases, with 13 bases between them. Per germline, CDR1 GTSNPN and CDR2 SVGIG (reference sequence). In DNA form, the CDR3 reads TGTGCCTGGAACCCGGGATCCGGTGGAAACACCATATATTTT. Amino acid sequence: CAWNPGSGGNTIYF.

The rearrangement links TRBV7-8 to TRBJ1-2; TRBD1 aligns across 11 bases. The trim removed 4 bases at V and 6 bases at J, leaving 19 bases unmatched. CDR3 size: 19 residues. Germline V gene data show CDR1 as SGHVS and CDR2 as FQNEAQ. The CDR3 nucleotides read TGTGCCAGCAGCTGGGGTATTTTAGGACAGGGGGCTTTCGGGGATGGCTACACCTTC. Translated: CASSWGILGQGAFGDGYTF.

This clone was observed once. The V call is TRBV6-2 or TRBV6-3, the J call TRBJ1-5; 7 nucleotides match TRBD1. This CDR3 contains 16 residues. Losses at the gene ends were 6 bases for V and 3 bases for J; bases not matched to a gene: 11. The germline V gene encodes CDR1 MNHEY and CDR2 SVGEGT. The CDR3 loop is CASSPGTDVANQPQHF. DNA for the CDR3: TGTGCCAGCAGCCCTGGGACAGACGTTGCCAATCAGCCCCAGCATTTT.